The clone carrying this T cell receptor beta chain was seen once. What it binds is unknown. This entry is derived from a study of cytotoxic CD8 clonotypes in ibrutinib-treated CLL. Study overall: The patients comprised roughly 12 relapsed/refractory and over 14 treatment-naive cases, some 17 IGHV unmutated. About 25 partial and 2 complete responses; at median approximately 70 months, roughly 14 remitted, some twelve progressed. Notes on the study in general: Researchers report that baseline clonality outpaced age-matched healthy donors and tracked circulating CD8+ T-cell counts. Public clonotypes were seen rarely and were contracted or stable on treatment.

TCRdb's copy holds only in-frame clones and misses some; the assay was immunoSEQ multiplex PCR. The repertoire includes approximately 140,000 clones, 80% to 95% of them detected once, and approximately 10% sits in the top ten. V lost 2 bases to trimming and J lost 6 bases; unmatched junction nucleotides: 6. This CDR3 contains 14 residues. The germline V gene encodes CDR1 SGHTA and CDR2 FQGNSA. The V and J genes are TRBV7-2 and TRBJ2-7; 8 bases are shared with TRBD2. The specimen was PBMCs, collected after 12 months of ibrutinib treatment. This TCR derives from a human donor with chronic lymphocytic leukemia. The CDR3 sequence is CASSLFRTSGEQYF. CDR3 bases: TGTGCCAGCAGCTTATTTCGTACTAGCGGCGAGCAGTACTTC.